This T cell receptor (beta chain) was identified in a study of T cell responses to AZD1222 COVID-19 vaccine. Notes on the study in general: Mostly white British, mostly female donors; authors suggested clonal diversity may be underestimated. Sampling that yielded the repertoires occurred only after the peak T cell response.

A word on this clone: No antigen is known for it.

The assay was immunoSEQ multiplex PCR, and TCRdb's table has in-frame clones only and misses some. The repertoire consists of some 47,000 clones, with about nine tenths occurring once and the leading ten covering less than 3%. The CDR3 length is 16 residues. The germline gives CDR1 SGHAT, CDR2 FQNNGV. Trimming pared 3 bases from V and 2 bases from J, leaving 11 bases between. The source material was peripheral blood, sampled 28 days after the second AZD1222 dose. The chain is built from TRBV11-2 and TRBJ2-6; D possibly corresponds to TRBD2 (5 bases). The receptor comes from an adult who received the AZD1222 COVID-19 vaccine. This CDR3 is CASSFRTLTGANVLTF. DNA for the CDR3: TGTGCCAGCAGCTTCCGGACTCTAACTGGGGCCAACGTCCTGACTTTC.